This T cell receptor (beta chain) was observed in a study of preoperative IRX-2 immunotherapy in early breast cancer. This sample's treatment: preoperative locoregional IRX-2 cytokine immunotherapy. Preoperative locoregional IRX-2 cytokine immunotherapy was tested in the phase Ib source study. The assay was immunoSEQ multiplex PCR, and TCRdb's table has in-frame clones only and misses some. The sample shows around 62,000 clones, approximately 94% of them seen only once. The germline CDR1 and CDR2 sequences are SNHLY and FYNNEI. CDR3 size: 14 residues. V was shortened by 8 bases and J by 0 bases, with 8 bases between the two germline ends.

This material was acquired from a patient treated with IRX-2 immunotherapy. The sequence was obtained from a human donor with breast cancer. The chain joins TRBV2 to TRBJ2-6; D is unresolved. The CDR3 loop reads CASQLGSGANVLTF. The CDR3 bases are TGTGCCAGCCAGCTGGGCTCTGGGGCCAACGTCCTGACTTTC.